A single sample gave rise to the 4 T cell receptor beta chains below, sequenced in a study of T cell repertoires in cytomegalovirus infection. TCRdb fed the reads into MiXCR, producing one record per CDR3 protein. The sample yields 200,000 to 300,000 distinct CDR3 sequences, around 9% seen once. Material for sequencing was PBMCs. These receptors all stem from a human donor in good health (CMV status not recorded). Some clones in this sample may be carry-over from other donors' samples.

This clonotype has just a few counts. The chain combines TRBV28 with TRBJ2-1; no clear D gene. There are 16 residues in the CDR3. The germline V gene has CDR1 MDHEN and CDR2 SYDVKM. V was shortened by 5 bases and J by 8 bases, with 22 bases between the two germline ends. The CDR3 DNA sequence: TGTGCCAGCAGTCCTGCAGTAGGGCGTAAGAAGCATGAGCAGTTCTTC. It encodes CASSPAVGRKKHEQFF.

This chain joins TRBV19 and TRBJ2-4; 7 positions agree with TRBD1. The CDR3 consists of 15 residues. Trimming at V came to 4 bases and at J to 0 bases, leaving 3 bases not matched to a gene. Germline CDR1 reads LNHDA; CDR2 reads SQIVND (reference sequence). The CDR3 nucleotides read TGTGCCAGTAGTAGCCAGGGGGAAGCCAAAAACATTCAGTACTTC. This gives the protein CASSSQGEAKNIQYF.

This clonotype was observed many times. V usage is TRBV12-3 or TRBV12-4 and J usage is TRBJ2-7, with TRBD1 matching 9 bases. There are 15 residues in the CDR3. Unmatched junction bases numbered 6, after V lost 6 bases and J lost 0 bases. CDR3: CASRETGGSSYEQYF. CDR3 bases: TGTGCCAGCAGAGAGACAGGGGGAAGCTCCTACGAGCAGTACTTC.

This clonotype was counted many times. The chain joins TRBV28 to TRBJ2-7; 10 bases fit TRBD1. In germline, CDR1 is MDHEN, CDR2 SYDVKM. V lost 4 bases to trimming and J lost 6 bases; unmatched junction nucleotides: 6. The CDR3 runs to 14 residues. Written as DNA, the CDR3 is TGTGCCAGCAGTTCACCGGGACAGGGGAGCGAGCAGTACTTC. Its translation: CASSSPGQGSEQYF.